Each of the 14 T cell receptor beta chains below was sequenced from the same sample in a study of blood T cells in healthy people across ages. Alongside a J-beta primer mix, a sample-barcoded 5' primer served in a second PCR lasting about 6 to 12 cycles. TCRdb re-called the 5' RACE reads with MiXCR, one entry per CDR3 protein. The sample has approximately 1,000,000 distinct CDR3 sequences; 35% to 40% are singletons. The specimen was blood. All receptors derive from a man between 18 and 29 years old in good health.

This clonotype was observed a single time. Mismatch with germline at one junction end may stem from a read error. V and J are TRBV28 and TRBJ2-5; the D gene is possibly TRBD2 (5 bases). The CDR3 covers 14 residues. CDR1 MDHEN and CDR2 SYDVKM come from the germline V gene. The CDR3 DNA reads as TGTGCCCGCAGTTTCTCAGTTACGGGAAAGACCCAGTACTTC. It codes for CARSFSVTGKTQYF. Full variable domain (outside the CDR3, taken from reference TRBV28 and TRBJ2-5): DVKVTQSSRYLVKRTGEKVFLECVQDMDHENMFWYRQDPGLGLRLIYFSYDVKMKEKGDIPEGYSVSREKKERFSLILESASTNQTSMYLCARSFSVTGKTQYFGPGTRLLVL.

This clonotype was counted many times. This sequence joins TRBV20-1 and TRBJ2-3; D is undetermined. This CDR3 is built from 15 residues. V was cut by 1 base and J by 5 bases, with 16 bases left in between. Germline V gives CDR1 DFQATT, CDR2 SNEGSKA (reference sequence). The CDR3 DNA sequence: TGCAGTGCTAGAGTAGAACCAGAAAGTGGAGATACGCAGTATTTT. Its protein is CSARVEPESGDTQYF.

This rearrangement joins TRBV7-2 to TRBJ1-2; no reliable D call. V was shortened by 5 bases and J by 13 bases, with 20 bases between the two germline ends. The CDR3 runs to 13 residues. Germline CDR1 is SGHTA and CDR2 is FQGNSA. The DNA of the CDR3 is TGTGCCAGCAGCGTAGACGGTCGAACAACCGGCACCTTC. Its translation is CASSVDGRTTGTF.

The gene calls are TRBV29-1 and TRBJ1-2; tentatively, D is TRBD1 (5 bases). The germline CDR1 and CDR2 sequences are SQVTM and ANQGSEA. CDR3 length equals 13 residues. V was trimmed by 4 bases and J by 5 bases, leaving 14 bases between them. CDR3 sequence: CSVVPRDGYGYTF. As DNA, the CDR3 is TGCAGCGTTGTCCCCAGGGACGGGTATGGCTACACCTTC.

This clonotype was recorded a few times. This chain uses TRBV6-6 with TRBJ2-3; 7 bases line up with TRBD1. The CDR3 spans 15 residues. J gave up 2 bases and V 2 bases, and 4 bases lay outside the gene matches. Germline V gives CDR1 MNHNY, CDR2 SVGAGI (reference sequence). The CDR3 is CASSYNRGATDTQYF. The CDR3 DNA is TGTGCCAGCAGTTACAACAGGGGAGCCACAGATACGCAGTATTTT.

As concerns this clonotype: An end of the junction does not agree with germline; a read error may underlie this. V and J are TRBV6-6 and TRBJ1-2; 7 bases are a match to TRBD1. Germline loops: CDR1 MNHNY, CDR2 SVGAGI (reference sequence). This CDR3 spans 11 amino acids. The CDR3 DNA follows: TGTGCCGGCAGTAGACAGGGTGACTACACCTTC. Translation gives CAGSRQGDYTF.

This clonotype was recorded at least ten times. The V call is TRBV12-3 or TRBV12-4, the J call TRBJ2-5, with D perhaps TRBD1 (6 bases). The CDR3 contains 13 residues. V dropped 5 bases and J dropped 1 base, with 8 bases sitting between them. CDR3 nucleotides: TGTGCCAGCAGTGTAGGGGGCCAAGAGACCCAGTACTTC. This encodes CASSVGGQETQYF.

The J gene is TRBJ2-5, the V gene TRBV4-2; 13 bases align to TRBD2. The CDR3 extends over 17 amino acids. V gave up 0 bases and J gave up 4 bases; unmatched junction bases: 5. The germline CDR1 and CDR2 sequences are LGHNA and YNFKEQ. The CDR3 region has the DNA TGTGCCAGCAGCCAAGATCCTCGACTAGCGGGGGGAGAGACCCAGTACTTC. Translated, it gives CASSQDPRLAGGETQYF.

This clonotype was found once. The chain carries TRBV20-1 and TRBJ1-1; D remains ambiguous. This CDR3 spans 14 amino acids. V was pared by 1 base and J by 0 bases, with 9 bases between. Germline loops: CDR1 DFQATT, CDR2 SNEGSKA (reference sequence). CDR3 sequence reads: CSARGGSMNTEAFF. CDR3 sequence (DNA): TGCAGTGCTAGAGGAGGGAGTATGAACACTGAAGCTTTCTTT.

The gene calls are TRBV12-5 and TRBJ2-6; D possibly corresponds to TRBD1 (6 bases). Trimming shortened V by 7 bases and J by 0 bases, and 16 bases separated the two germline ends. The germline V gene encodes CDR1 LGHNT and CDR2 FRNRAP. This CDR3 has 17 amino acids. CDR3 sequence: CASASPDRISGANVLTF. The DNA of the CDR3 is TGTGCTAGTGCTTCCCCGGACAGAATCTCTGGGGCCAACGTCCTGACTTTC.

CDR3 DNA: TGTGCCAGCAGACTCCTGACTTGGTATGAGCAGTTCTTC. Translation gives CASRLLTWYEQFF. The chain joins TRBV6-6 to TRBJ2-1; D not certain. CDR3 length equals 13 residues. V was clipped by 6 bases and J by 8 bases, with 14 bases between them. Germline values: CDR1 MNHNY, CDR2 SVGAGI (reference sequence).

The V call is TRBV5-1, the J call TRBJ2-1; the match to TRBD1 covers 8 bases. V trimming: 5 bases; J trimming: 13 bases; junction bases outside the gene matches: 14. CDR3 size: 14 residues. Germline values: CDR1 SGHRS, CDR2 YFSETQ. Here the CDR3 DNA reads TGCGCCAGCAGTTTGACAGGGGACGGGGAGACCCAGTTCTTC. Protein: CASSLTGDGETQFF.

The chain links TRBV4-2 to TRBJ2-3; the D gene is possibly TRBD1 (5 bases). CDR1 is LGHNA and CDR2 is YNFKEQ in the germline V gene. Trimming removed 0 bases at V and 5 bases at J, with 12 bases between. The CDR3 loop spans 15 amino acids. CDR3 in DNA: TGTGCCAGCAGCCAAGAGTCTGGGGCGATAGATACGCAGTATTTT. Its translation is CASSQESGAIDTQYF.

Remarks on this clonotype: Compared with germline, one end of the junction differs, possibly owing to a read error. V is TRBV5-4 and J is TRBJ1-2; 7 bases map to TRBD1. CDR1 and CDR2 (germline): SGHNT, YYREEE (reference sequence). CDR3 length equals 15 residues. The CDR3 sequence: CASSLNRGPYGGYTF. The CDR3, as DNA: TGTGCCAGTAGCTTGAATAGGGGGCCGTATGGTGGCTACACCTTC.